These T cell receptor beta chains were read from a single sample in a study of OX40 agonist ivuxolimab in advanced cancers. Some clones are missing from TCRdb's copy, which holds only in-frame ones; the method was immunoSEQ multiplex PCR. In the table there are some 59,000 clones, 90% of which are singletons. Here the sequenced sample was CD4+ or CD8+ T cells sorted from blood, taken in a trial of the OX40 agonist ivuxolimab. These receptors all come from an adult with an advanced solid tumor such as melanoma, head and neck, liver or kidney cancer. Both conserved end residues are part of each CDR3. D genes are given only for firm matches. A clone size is listed for some rows: how often the clone was seen (once, few, many), or a class if it is expanded.

j_call: TRBJ2-2; clone_size: once; d_call: -; v_call: TRBV18; cdr3_nt: TGTGCCAGCTCCCCGACCGGGGACGGGGAGCTGTTTTTT; cdr3_aa: CASSPTGDGELFF
j_call: TRBJ2-3; clone_size: -; d_call: -; v_call: TRBV7-8; cdr3_nt: TGTGCCAGCAGCTTAAATCGGGGAGATACGCAGTATTTT; cdr3_aa: CASSLNRGDTQYF
j_call: TRBJ2-5; clone_size: -; d_call: -; v_call: TRBV25-1; cdr3_nt: TGTGCCAGCAGTGAAAATAGGGGTTGGCAAGAGACCCAGTACTTC; cdr3_aa: CASSENRGWQETQYF
j_call: TRBJ1-1; clone_size: -; d_call: TRBD1; v_call: TRBV11-3; cdr3_nt: TGTGCCAGCAGCTTAGATCGGTTAGGGGGCGTGAACACTGAAGCTTTCTTT; cdr3_aa: CASSLDRLGGVNTEAFF
j_call: TRBJ1-3; clone_size: -; d_call: TRBD1; v_call: TRBV7-3; cdr3_nt: TGTGCCAGCAGCCCGCTGGACAGGGAGGGCTCTGGAAACACCATATATTTT; cdr3_aa: CASSPLDREGSGNTIYF
j_call: TRBJ2-6; clone_size: -; d_call: -; v_call: TRBV7-3; cdr3_nt: TGTGCCAGCAGCCGTAATACCGGGGCCAACGTCCTGACTTTC; cdr3_aa: CASSRNTGANVLTF
j_call: TRBJ1-6; clone_size: -; d_call: -; v_call: TRBV5-4; cdr3_nt: TGTGCCAGCAGCTTCTCCTCGGGGGCTTCTAATTCACCCCTCCACTTT; cdr3_aa: CASSFSSGASNSPLHF
j_call: TRBJ2-3; clone_size: -; d_call: TRBD1; v_call: TRBV10-3; cdr3_nt: TGTGCCGTCTCACAGGGGAGTGGCACAGATACGCAGTATTTT; cdr3_aa: CAVSQGSGTDTQYF
j_call: TRBJ1-5; clone_size: -; d_call: TRBD1; v_call: TRBV28; cdr3_nt: TGTGCCAGCAAGACAGGGGGTAGCAATCAGCCCCAGCATTTT; cdr3_aa: CASKTGGSNQPQHF
j_call: TRBJ2-2; clone_size: -; d_call: TRBD1; v_call: TRBV7-3; cdr3_nt: TGTGCCAGCAGCTCCGGACAGGGCGGGGAGCTGTTTTTT; cdr3_aa: CASSSGQGGELFF
j_call: TRBJ2-7; clone_size: -; d_call: -; v_call: TRBV6-5; cdr3_nt: TGTGCCAGCAGTTACCGAGGGGGTAGGACCTACGAGCAGTACTTC; cdr3_aa: CASSYRGGRTYEQYF
j_call: TRBJ2-3; clone_size: -; d_call: -; v_call: TRBV30; cdr3_nt: TGTGCCTGGAGCCCCGGGGGCACAGATACGCAGTATTTT; cdr3_aa: CAWSPGGTDTQYF
j_call: TRBJ2-1; clone_size: -; d_call: -; v_call: TRBV5-6; cdr3_nt: TGTGCCAGCAGCCCTGGGCAGGGGGAGCAGTTCTTC; cdr3_aa: CASSPGQGEQFF
j_call: TRBJ2-2; clone_size: -; d_call: -; v_call: TRBV2; cdr3_nt: TGTGCCAGCAGTGATCGGAGTATTTCGAACACCGGGGAGCTGTTTTTT; cdr3_aa: CASSDRSISNTGELFF
j_call: TRBJ2-5; clone_size: few; d_call: TRBD2; v_call: TRBV7-8; cdr3_nt: TGTGCCAGCAGCCGAACTAGCGGGCAAGAGACCCAGTACTTC; cdr3_aa: CASSRTSGQETQYF
j_call: TRBJ2-7; clone_size: -; d_call: -; v_call: TRBV5-1; cdr3_nt: TGCGCCAGCAGCTTGGGGGCGGAGGAGTACTTC; cdr3_aa: CASSLGAEEYF
j_call: TRBJ2-7; clone_size: once; d_call: TRBD1; v_call: TRBV11-3; cdr3_nt: TGTGCCAGCAGCTTAGTGTGGGACAGGGAAGACGAGCAGTACTTC; cdr3_aa: CASSLVWDREDEQYF
j_call: TRBJ2-6; clone_size: -; d_call: TRBD1; v_call: TRBV6-1; cdr3_nt: TGTGCCAGCACGGGACAGGCCTCTGGGGCCAACGTCCTGACTTTC; cdr3_aa: CASTGQASGANVLTF
j_call: TRBJ1-6; clone_size: -; d_call: TRBD1; v_call: TRBV19; cdr3_nt: TGTGCCAGTAGTACCGGGACAGGCAATTCACCCCTCCACTTT; cdr3_aa: CASSTGTGNSPLHF
j_call: TRBJ2-1; clone_size: -; d_call: -; v_call: TRBV2; cdr3_nt: TGTGCCAGCAGACCCGCCGGCAGGGCCATATTCAATGAGCAGTTCTTC; cdr3_aa: CASRPAGRAIFNEQFF
j_call: TRBJ2-7; clone_size: once; d_call: -; v_call: TRBV27; cdr3_nt: TGTGCCAGCAGTTTTATCTCCAGGGGAGGGAGGAACGAGCAGTACTTC; cdr3_aa: CASSFISRGGRNEQYF
j_call: TRBJ2-2; clone_size: -; d_call: -; v_call: TRBV5-8; cdr3_nt: TGTGCCAGCAGCCCGGGACAAGCGAACACCGGGGAGCTGTTTTTT; cdr3_aa: CASSPGQANTGELFF
j_call: TRBJ1-1; clone_size: -; d_call: -; v_call: TRBV6-5; cdr3_nt: TGTGCCAGCAGTTACCGAGGGTCGAAAGGATTAGATGCTTTCTTT; cdr3_aa: CASSYRGSKGLDAFF
j_call: TRBJ1-2; clone_size: few; d_call: TRBD1; v_call: TRBV20-1; cdr3_nt: TGCAGCCGAGCAGGGGGAAATGGCTACACCTTC; cdr3_aa: CSRAGGNGYTF
j_call: TRBJ2-5; clone_size: -; d_call: TRBD1; v_call: TRBV6-5; cdr3_nt: TGTGCCAGCACCCCCGGACAGGTTACCTTGGAGACCCAGTACTTC; cdr3_aa: CASTPGQVTLETQYF
j_call: TRBJ1-4; clone_size: -; d_call: -; v_call: TRBV27; cdr3_nt: TGTGCCAGCAGTTTTCAGGGGAAGGCTAAACTGTTTTTT; cdr3_aa: CASSFQGKAKLFF
j_call: TRBJ1-4; clone_size: -; d_call: -; v_call: TRBV2; cdr3_nt: TGTGCCAGCAGGTTGTCTGTAAATGAAAAACTGTTTTTT; cdr3_aa: CASRLSVNEKLFF
j_call: TRBJ2-1; clone_size: -; d_call: -; v_call: TRBV5-4; cdr3_nt: TGTGCCAGCAGCTTGGGGACAGAAGCCTACAATGAGCAGTTCTTC; cdr3_aa: CASSLGTEAYNEQFF
j_call: TRBJ2-1; clone_size: -; d_call: TRBD1; v_call: TRBV27; cdr3_nt: TGTGCCAGCATCAGACAGGGACAGGACAATGAGCAGTTCTTC; cdr3_aa: CASIRQGQDNEQFF
j_call: TRBJ2-2; clone_size: -; d_call: TRBD1; v_call: TRBV27; cdr3_nt: TGTGCCAGCAGGGACAGGACAGGGGATGCCGGGGAGCTGTTTTTT; cdr3_aa: CASRDRTGDAGELFF